The sequence of this TCR beta chain was determined in a study of CXCR3-negative and CXCR3-positive naive CD8 T cells. Study-wide results and caveats: Diversity in memory CD8+ cells fell much lower than the comparably high levels seen in both naive subsets. When CXCR3-positive naive cells were set against CXCR3-negative naive cells, the former had more hydrophobic TRB CDR3s. The study inferred TCR strength from TRB CDR3 properties and found comparable surface CD5 between naive subsets. Memory, not naive, CXCR3-negative and CXCR3-positive cells differed in TRBV-TRBJ usage.

Remarks on this clonotype: Its antigen is currently unknown.

The germline V gene encodes CDR1 MNHEY and CDR2 SVGAGI. This CDR3 is built from 15 residues. Libraries were UMI-labeled 5' RACE TRB cDNA. TCRdb re-called the 5' RACE reads and gives one entry per CDR3 protein, without DNA. The sample data list about 110,000 distinct CDR3 sequences. Material for sequencing was naive CXCR3+ CD8+ T cells from blood. Described subset: CD45RO-CCR7+CD27+CD95- naive CD8+ T cells expressing CXCR3 (TNR3+). The chain uses TRBV6-5 and TRBJ2-1; TCRdb names TRBD1, which stays unverified in the absence of DNA. The sequence was obtained from a human donor in good health. Some clones in this sample may be carry-over from other donors' samples. The CDR3: CASSYQGQGDNEQFF.